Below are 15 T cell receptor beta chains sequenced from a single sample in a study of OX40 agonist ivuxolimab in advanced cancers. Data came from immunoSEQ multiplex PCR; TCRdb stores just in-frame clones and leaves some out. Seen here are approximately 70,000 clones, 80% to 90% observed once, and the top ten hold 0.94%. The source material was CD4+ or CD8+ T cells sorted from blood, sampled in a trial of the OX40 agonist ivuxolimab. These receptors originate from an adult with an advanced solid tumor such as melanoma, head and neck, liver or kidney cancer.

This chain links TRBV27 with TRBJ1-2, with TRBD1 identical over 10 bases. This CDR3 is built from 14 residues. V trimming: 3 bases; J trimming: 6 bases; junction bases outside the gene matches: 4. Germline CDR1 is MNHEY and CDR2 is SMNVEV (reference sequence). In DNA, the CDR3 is TGTGCCAGCAGTTTGACAGGGGGCGTGGATGGCTACACCTTC. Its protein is CASSLTGGVDGYTF.

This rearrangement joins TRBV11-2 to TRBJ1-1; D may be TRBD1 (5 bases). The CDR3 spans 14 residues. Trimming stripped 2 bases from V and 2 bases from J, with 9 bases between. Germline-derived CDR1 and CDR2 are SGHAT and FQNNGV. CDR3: CASSLQDRNTEAFF. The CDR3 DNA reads TGTGCCAGCAGCTTACAAGACAGAAACACTGAAGCTTTCTTT.

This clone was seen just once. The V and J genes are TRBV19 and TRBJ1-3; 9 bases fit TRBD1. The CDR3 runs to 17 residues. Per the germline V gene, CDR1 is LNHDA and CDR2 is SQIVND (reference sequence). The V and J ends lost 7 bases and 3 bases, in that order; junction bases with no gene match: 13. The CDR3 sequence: CASTRARTGVRGNTIYF. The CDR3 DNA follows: TGTGCCAGTACCCGCGCCCGGACAGGGGTTCGTGGAAACACCATATATTTT.

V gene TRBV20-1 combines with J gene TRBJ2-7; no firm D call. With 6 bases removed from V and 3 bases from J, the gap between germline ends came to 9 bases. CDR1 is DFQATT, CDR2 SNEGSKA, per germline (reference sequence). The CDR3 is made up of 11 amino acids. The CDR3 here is CSARRDYEQYF. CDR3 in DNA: TGCAGTGCCCGAAGGGACTACGAGCAGTACTTC.

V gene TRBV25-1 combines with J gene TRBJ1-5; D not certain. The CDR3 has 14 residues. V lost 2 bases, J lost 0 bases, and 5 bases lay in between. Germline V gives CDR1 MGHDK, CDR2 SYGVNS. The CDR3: CASSESYSNQPQHF. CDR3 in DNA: TGTGCCAGCAGTGAAAGTTATAGCAATCAGCCCCAGCATTTT.

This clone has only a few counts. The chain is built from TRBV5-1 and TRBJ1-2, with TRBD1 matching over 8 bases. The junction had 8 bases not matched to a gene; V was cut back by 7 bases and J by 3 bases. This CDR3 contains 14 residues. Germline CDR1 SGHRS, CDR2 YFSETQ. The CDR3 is CASGRQGPDYGYTF. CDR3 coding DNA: TGCGCCAGCGGACGACAGGGGCCTGACTATGGCTACACCTTC.

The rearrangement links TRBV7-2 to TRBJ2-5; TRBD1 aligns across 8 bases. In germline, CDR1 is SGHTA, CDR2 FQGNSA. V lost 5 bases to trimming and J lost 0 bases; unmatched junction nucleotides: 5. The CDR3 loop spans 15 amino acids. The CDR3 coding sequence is TGTGCCAGCAGCCCACTGACAGGGGACCAAGAGACCCAGTACTTC. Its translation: CASSPLTGDQETQYF.

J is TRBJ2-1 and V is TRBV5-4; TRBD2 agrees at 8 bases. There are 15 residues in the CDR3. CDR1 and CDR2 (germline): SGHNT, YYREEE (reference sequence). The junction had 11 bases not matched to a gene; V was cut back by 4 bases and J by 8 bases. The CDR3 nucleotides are TGTGCCAGCAGCCCCCGGGGGGGTAACTTCGATGAGCAGTTCTTC. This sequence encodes CASSPRGGNFDEQFF.

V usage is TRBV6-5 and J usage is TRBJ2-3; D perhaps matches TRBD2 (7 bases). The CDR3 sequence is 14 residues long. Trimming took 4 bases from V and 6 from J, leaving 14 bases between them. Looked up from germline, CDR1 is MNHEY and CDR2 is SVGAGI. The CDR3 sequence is CASSLGGGLDTQYF. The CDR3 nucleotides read TGTGCCAGCAGTTTGGGCGGGGGCCTCGATACGCAGTATTTT.

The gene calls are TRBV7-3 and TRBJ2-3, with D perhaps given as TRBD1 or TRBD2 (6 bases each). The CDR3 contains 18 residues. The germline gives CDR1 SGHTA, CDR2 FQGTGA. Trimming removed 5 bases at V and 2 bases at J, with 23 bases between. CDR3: CASSRGQRPDFLTDTQYF. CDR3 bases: TGTGCCAGCAGCCGGGGGCAGCGGCCGGACTTTCTCACAGATACGCAGTATTTT.

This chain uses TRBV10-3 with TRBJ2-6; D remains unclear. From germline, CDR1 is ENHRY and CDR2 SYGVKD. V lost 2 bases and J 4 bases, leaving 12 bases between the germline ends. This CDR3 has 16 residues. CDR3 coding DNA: TGTGCCATCAGTGAGGGAAGGGTGCCCGGGGCCAACGTCCTGACTTTC. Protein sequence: CAISEGRVPGANVLTF.

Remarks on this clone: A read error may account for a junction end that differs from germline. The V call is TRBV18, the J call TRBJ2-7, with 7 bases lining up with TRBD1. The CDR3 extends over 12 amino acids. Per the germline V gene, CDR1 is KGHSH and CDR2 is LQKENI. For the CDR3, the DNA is TGTGCCAGCCCTCCAAGGACAGGCAAATACTGCTTC. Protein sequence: CASPPRTGKYCF.

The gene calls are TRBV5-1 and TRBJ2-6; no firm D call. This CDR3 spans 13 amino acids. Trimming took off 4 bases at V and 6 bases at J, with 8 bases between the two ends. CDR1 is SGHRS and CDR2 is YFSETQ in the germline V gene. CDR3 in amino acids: CASSVGEANVLTF. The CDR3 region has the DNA TGCGCCAGCAGCGTGGGTGAGGCCAACGTCCTGACTTTC.

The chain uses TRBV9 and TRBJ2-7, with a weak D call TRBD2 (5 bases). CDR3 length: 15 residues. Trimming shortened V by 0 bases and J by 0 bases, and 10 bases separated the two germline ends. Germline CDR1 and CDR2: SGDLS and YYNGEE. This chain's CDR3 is CASSVGSGSSYEQYF. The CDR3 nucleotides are TGTGCCAGCAGCGTAGGGTCTGGGAGCTCCTACGAGCAGTACTTC.

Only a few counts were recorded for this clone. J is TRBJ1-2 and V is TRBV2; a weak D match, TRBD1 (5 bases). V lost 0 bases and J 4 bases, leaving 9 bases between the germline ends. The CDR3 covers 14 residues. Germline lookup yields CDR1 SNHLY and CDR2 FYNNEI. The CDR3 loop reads CASSEAAGLYGYTF. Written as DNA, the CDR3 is TGTGCCAGCAGTGAAGCGGCGGGACTCTATGGCTACACCTTC.